The entry below describes one T cell receptor (beta chain). The method was immunoSEQ multiplex PCR; TCRdb's version includes in-frame clones alone and lacks a portion of them. The sample holds 120,000 or so clones, less than 85% seen once. The germline V gene has CDR1 SGHVS and CDR2 FQNEAQ. This CDR3 is built from 15 residues. Trimming cost V 5 bases and J 10 bases; bases outside gene matches: 11. The entry originates in a study of blood T cell repertoires in COVID-19. Study-wide context: The United States, Italy and Spain provided the acute and convalescent COVID-19 samples.

The source material was peripheral blood. The chain uses TRBV7-8 and TRBJ2-1, with 10 bases matching TRBD2. The TCR comes from an elderly woman with acute or convalescent COVID-19. CDR3 in DNA: TGTGCCAGCAGCCCATCAGCGGGGGGGTCGATCGAGCAGTTCTTC. Translating gives CASSPSAGGSIEQFF.